Below, 14 T cell receptor beta chains from the same sample are listed, as sequenced in a study of T-cell reconstitution after alpha-beta-depleted transplantation in children. Library preparation (for TCRbeta) was performed with unique molecular identifiers. TCRdb reanalysed the PCR reads using MiXCR and keeps one entry per CDR3 protein. The sample carries about a million distinct CDR3 sequences, roughly 29% recorded once. Sequencing used PBMCs, mostly from graft donor cells, obtained 360 days after TCRalphabeta/CD19-depleted stem cell transplant. The receptors shown here come from a boy younger than two who had a stem cell transplant for SCID, so the T cells may come from the graft donor.

The genes are TRBV12-3 or TRBV12-4 and TRBJ2-2, with D perhaps matching TRBD1 (7 bases). Trimming cost V 5 bases and J 5 bases, with 18 bases left between them. The CDR3 has 16 amino acids. The CDR3, as DNA: TGTGCCAGCAGTCCCCAGGGGGGAAGGGTGACCGGGGAGCTGTTTTTT. Protein: CASSPQGGRVTGELFF.

This clonotype came up a few times. V gene TRBV20-1 combines with J gene TRBJ2-6; D is uncertain. Germline values: CDR1 DFQATT, CDR2 SNEGSKA (reference sequence). Trimming removed 0 bases at V and 0 bases at J, with 6 bases between. The CDR3 runs 15 residues. CDR3 in DNA: TGCAGTGCTAGAGATGACGGCTCTGGGGCCAACGTCCTGACTTTC. Amino acids: CSARDDGSGANVLTF.

This chain uses TRBV20-1 with TRBJ1-3, with D maybe TRBD1 (6 bases). Germline-derived CDR1 and CDR2 are DFQATT and SNEGSKA (reference sequence). The CDR3 is 13 amino acids. Written as DNA, the CDR3 is TGCAGATCTAGAGATGGGGGGGCAAACACCATATATTTT. Translating gives CRSRDGGANTIYF.

Many counts were recorded for this clonotype. The chain couples TRBV7-8 to TRBJ1-3, with no clear D. The CDR3 is made up of 17 amino acids. Germline V gene lookup returns CDR1 SGHVS and CDR2 FQNEAQ. Trimming removed 4 bases at V and 0 bases at J, with 16 bases between. The CDR3 bases are TGTGCCAGCAGCTCCCCTGGGGTGCCGAGCTCTGGAAACACCATATATTTT. Protein sequence: CASSSPGVPSSGNTIYF.

This clonotype has only a few counts. The chain carries TRBV20-1 and TRBJ2-7, with 12 bases that match TRBD2. The CDR3 loop spans 15 amino acids. With V trimmed by 3 bases and J by 4 bases, 7 bases remained unmatched. Germline V gives CDR1 DFQATT, CDR2 SNEGSKA (reference sequence). The CDR3 DNA is TGCAGTGCTAGTCCGACTAGCGGGGGAATATACGAGCAGTACTTC. As protein: CSASPTSGGIYEQYF.

The gene calls are TRBV30 and TRBJ2-7; D gene uncertain. This CDR3 is 12 amino acids long. Germline loops: CDR1 GTSNPN, CDR2 SVGIG (reference sequence). Trimming removed 3 bases from V and 6 bases from J, with 12 bases in between. The CDR3 loop is CAWSPLPREQYF. The DNA for the CDR3 is TGTGCCTGGAGCCCCCTGCCCCGCGAGCAGTACTTC.

This clonotype was seen a handful of times. This chain links TRBV20-1 with TRBJ1-2, with 12 nucleotides matching TRBD1. CDR1 and CDR2 (germline): DFQATT, SNEGSKA (reference sequence). The CDR3 has 14 residues. With 5 bases clipped from V and 4 bases from J, the junction kept 5 bases outside the gene matches. The chain's CDR3 is CSAAGQGAGYGYTF. CDR3 nucleotide sequence: TGCAGTGCTGCGGGACAGGGGGCAGGCTATGGCTACACCTTC.

The J gene is TRBJ2-1, the V gene TRBV4-3; 15 bases fit TRBD2. V lost 0 bases to trimming and J lost 4 bases; unmatched junction nucleotides: 4. Per germline, CDR1 LGHNA and CDR2 YSLEER. There are 18 residues in the CDR3. The CDR3 reads CASSQEGLAGGLYNEQFF. The CDR3 nucleotides are TGCGCCAGCAGCCAAGAGGGACTAGCGGGGGGCCTTTACAATGAGCAGTTCTTC.

V and J are TRBV7-9 and TRBJ2-7; D possibly uses TRBD1 or TRBD2 (7 bases each). The germline CDR1 and CDR2 sequences are SEHNR and FQNEAQ (reference sequence). CDR3 length: 15 residues. V gave up 4 bases and J gave up 2 bases, with 15 bases separating them. As DNA, the CDR3 is TGTGCCAGCAGCTCAGCGGGACAGTACCCCTACGAGCAGTACTTC. Translated, it gives CASSSAGQYPYEQYF.

This clonotype has just a few counts. J is TRBJ2-1 and V is TRBV19, with D uncertain. V shed 1 base and J shed 2 bases, with 9 bases lying between them. From germline, CDR1 is LNHDA and CDR2 SQIVND (reference sequence). The CDR3 spans 15 residues. This CDR3 reads CASSIGGWAYNEQFF. The CDR3 DNA sequence: TGTGCCAGTAGTATAGGAGGATGGGCCTACAATGAGCAGTTCTTC.

This clonotype was seen a handful of times. The chain links TRBV9 to TRBJ2-3, with TRBD2 matching over 13 bases. Germline CDR1 reads SGDLS; CDR2 reads YYNGEE. This CDR3 spans 14 amino acids. Unmatched junction bases numbered 4, after V lost 6 bases and J lost 6 bases. As DNA, the CDR3 is TGTGCCAGCACCCTGACTAGCGGGGGGGATACGCAGTATTTT. Residues: CASTLTSGGDTQYF.

This clonotype was found a few times. This chain connects TRBV12-3 or TRBV12-4 to TRBJ1-2, with a tentative D call TRBD1 (5 bases). V was trimmed by 1 base and J by 7 bases, leaving 10 bases between them. There are 13 residues in the CDR3. CDR3 sequence (DNA): TGTGCCAGCAGTTTAGTGTGGGGGTCTGGCTACACCTTC. Residues: CASSLVWGSGYTF.

The chain is built from TRBV12-3 or TRBV12-4 and TRBJ1-2; TRBD1 is a possible D gene (5 bases). This CDR3 comprises 15 residues. V lost 3 bases and J 4 bases, leaving 15 bases between the germline ends. In DNA, the CDR3 is TGTGCCAGCAGTTTGGTTCCCAATACAGGCTATGGCTACACCTTC. This gives the protein CASSLVPNTGYGYTF.

The chain employs TRBV5-1 and TRBJ2-1; D gene ambiguous. This CDR3 spans 13 amino acids. Germline-derived CDR1 and CDR2 are SGHRS and YFSETQ. V gave up 4 bases and J gave up 5 bases, with 10 bases separating them. The CDR3 sequence is CASSPQNNNEQFF. In DNA form, the CDR3 reads TGCGCCAGCAGCCCCCAGAATAACAATGAGCAGTTCTTC.